A single sample gave rise to the 22 T cell receptor beta chains below, sequenced in a study of blood T cells in healthy people across ages. Alongside a J-beta primer mix, a sample-barcoded 5' primer served in a second PCR lasting about 7 to 11 cycles. TCRdb fed the 5' RACE reads into MiXCR, producing one record per CDR3 protein. There are around 1,800,000 distinct CDR3 sequences in the sample; around 40% occur only once, and more than 20% lies in the top ten. The sequenced sample was blood. Source of these receptors: a human donor in good health.

This clonotype was observed a few times. The rearrangement links TRBV20-1 to TRBJ1-2; 7 nucleotides line up with TRBD1. Trimming removed 6 bases from V and 2 bases from J; junction bases left unmatched: 12. Germline V gene sequence: CDR1 DFQATT, CDR2 SNEGSKA (reference sequence). The CDR3 has 15 amino acids. The CDR3 DNA sequence: TGCAGTGCAAGGGGGCCCTCAGACAGCAACTATGGCTACACCTTC. Translated: CSARGPSDSNYGYTF.

This chain connects TRBV2 to TRBJ2-7; 9 nucleotides agree with TRBD2. V was pared by 3 bases and J by 4 bases, with 4 bases of the junction left unmatched. Germline values: CDR1 SNHLY, CDR2 FYNNEI. The CDR3 consists of 14 residues. CDR3 in amino acids: CASSETAGGYEQYF. The CDR3 coding sequence is TGTGCCAGCAGTGAGACGGCGGGGGGGTACGAGCAGTACTTC.

This chain uses TRBV9 with TRBJ2-1, with D perhaps being TRBD1 or TRBD2 (5 bases each). Germline V lookup: CDR1 SGDLS, CDR2 YYNGEE. The CDR3 is made up of 15 amino acids. V was trimmed by 3 bases and J by 10 bases, leaving 20 bases between them. DNA of the CDR3: TGTGCCAGCAGCGCATTAGGGACGGGGCCCTACGAGCAGTTCTTC. Residues: CASSALGTGPYEQFF.

The CDR3 loop is CASSLEVSLYEQYF. In DNA form, the CDR3 reads TGTGCCAGCAGCTTAGAGGTTTCCCTCTACGAGCAGTACTTC. The V call is TRBV7-9, the J call TRBJ2-7; D gene unclear. CDR3 size: 14 residues. CDR1 is SEHNR and CDR2 is FQNEAQ in the germline V gene (reference sequence). V lost 1 base to trimming and J lost 3 bases, with 10 bases between them.

The CDR3, as DNA: TGTGCCACCAGTGACCTAGGGACTAGCGGGGGGGGAAATGAGCAGTTCTTC. Encoded protein: CATSDLGTSGGGNEQFF. The V and J genes are TRBV24-1 and TRBJ2-1; 16 bases fit TRBD2. The junction had 6 bases not matched to a gene; V was cut back by 4 bases and J by 7 bases. The CDR3 covers 17 residues. CDR1 and CDR2 from the germline V gene are KGHDR and SFDVKD.

V gene TRBV4-3 combines with J gene TRBJ1-1; no firm D call. Trimming left V 4 bases short and J 4 bases short, with 13 bases between. The CDR3 spans 14 residues. The V gene's germline CDR1 is LGHNA and CDR2 YSLEER. Here the CDR3 reads CASSPPGPATEAFF. CDR3 coding DNA: TGCGCCAGCAGCCCGCCCGGACCGGCCACTGAAGCTTTCTTT.

The chain is built from TRBV30 and TRBJ1-2; 8 bases line up with TRBD1. V dropped 1 base and J dropped 5; count of bases not matched to a gene: 3. Germline lookup yields CDR1 GTSNPN and CDR2 SVGIG (reference sequence). This CDR3 is 13 amino acids long. The CDR3 nucleotides are TGTGCCTGGAGTGGGACAGGGTCGTATGGCTACACCTTC. It specifies CAWSGTGSYGYTF.

This clonotype was seen more than once but under ten times. The genes are TRBV7-3 and TRBJ1-1; no firm D call. Per the germline V gene, CDR1 is SGHTA and CDR2 is FQGTGA. With 2 bases removed from V and 0 bases from J, the gap between germline ends came to 7 bases. This CDR3 contains 14 residues. CDR3 in amino acids: CASSLQSMNTEAFF. CDR3 DNA sequence: TGTGCCAGCAGCTTACAGAGCATGAACACTGAAGCTTTCTTT.

The chain employs TRBV24-1 and TRBJ1-2; no reliable D call. V shed 4 bases and J shed 6 bases, with 8 bases lying between them. Germline CDR1 reads KGHDR; CDR2 reads SFDVKD. This CDR3 contains 12 residues. The CDR3 spells CATSERADGYTF. CDR3 nucleotides: TGTGCCACCAGTGAAAGGGCAGATGGCTACACCTTC.

There are a few counts of this clonotype. This chain links TRBV7-2 with TRBJ2-1; D is perhaps TRBD1 (5 bases). Trimming removed 5 bases at V and 0 bases at J, with 11 bases between. The germline gives CDR1 SGHTA, CDR2 FQGNSA. The CDR3 length is 15 residues. CDR3 protein: CASSPMQGSYNEQFF. CDR3 nucleotide sequence: TGTGCCAGCAGCCCCATGCAGGGCTCCTACAATGAGCAGTTCTTC.

The rearrangement links TRBV30 to TRBJ2-6, with D unclear. Trimming cost V 1 base and J 4 bases, with 11 bases left between them. The CDR3 has 15 residues. Germline V CDR1 and CDR2: GTSNPN, SVGIG (reference sequence). CDR3 DNA sequence: TGTGCCTGGAGTGGGGCGTTGGGAGGGGCCAACGTCCTGACTTTC. This sequence encodes CAWSGALGGANVLTF.

The rearrangement joins TRBV4-2 to TRBJ2-7; 8 positions match TRBD2. Germline V lookup: CDR1 LGHNA, CDR2 YNFKEQ. V trimming: 0 bases; J trimming: 3 bases; junction bases outside the gene matches: 16. The length of the CDR3 is 19 residues. As DNA, the CDR3 is TGTGCCAGCAGCCAAGACAGCCCCTCAGCGGGGGATCGAGTCTACGAGCAGTACTTC. Translating gives CASSQDSPSAGDRVYEQYF.

This clonotype was observed a handful of times. The V gene is TRBV4-3, the J gene TRBJ2-5; the D gene is possibly TRBD2 (7 bases). The CDR3 has 15 residues. CDR1 LGHNA and CDR2 YSLEER come from the germline V gene. Trimming cost V 8 bases and J 5 bases, with 21 bases left between them. CDR3 coding DNA: TGCGCCAGCTGTGCGGGGGCCGGCCGGGACGAGACCCAGTACTTC. It translates to CASCAGAGRDETQYF.

This clonotype has a handful of counts. DNA of the CDR3: TGCAGTCCCTCTGCCGGGACAGGGACCTACAATGAGCAGTTCTTC. Translation: CSPSAGTGTYNEQFF. This chain uses TRBV20-1 with TRBJ2-1, with 9 bases fitting TRBD1. Trimming at V came to 8 bases and at J to 2 bases, leaving 10 bases not matched to a gene. Germline V CDR1 and CDR2: DFQATT, SNEGSKA (reference sequence). The CDR3 consists of 15 residues.

This clonotype was observed a few times. The V gene is TRBV27, the J gene TRBJ1-2; the D gene is possibly TRBD1 (5 bases). Germline CDR1 is MNHEY and CDR2 is SMNVEV (reference sequence). Trimming stripped 3 bases from V and 7 bases from J, with 12 bases between. The CDR3 length is 13 residues. CDR3 nucleotide sequence: TGTGCCAGCAGTTTGGTAGGGGAGAGTGGCTACACCTTC. It translates to CASSLVGESGYTF.

The chain uses TRBV29-1 and TRBJ2-3; 10 bases line up with TRBD2. This CDR3 comprises 14 residues. Germline assignment: CDR1 SQVTM and CDR2 ANQGSEA. The V and J ends lost 5 bases and 2 bases, in that order; junction bases with no gene match: 4. CDR3 in DNA: TGCAGCGTTATACTAGCGGGGTACACAGATACGCAGTATTTT. Translating it yields CSVILAGYTDTQYF.

The chain employs TRBV9 and TRBJ2-7, with 9 bases that match TRBD1. V gave up 4 bases and J gave up 3 bases; unmatched junction bases: 8. The germline gives CDR1 SGDLS, CDR2 YYNGEE. The CDR3 contains 15 residues. CDR3: CASSPAGTGIYEQYF. CDR3 nucleotides: TGTGCCAGCAGCCCCGCCGGGACAGGGATCTACGAGCAGTACTTC. Based on the CDR3 plus reference TRBV9 and TRBJ2-7, the full variable domain is DSGVTQTPKHLITATGQRVTLRCSPRSGDLSVYWYQQSLDQGLQFLIQYYNGEERAKGNILERFSAQQFPDLHSELNLSSLELGDSALYFCASSPAGTGIYEQYFGPGTRLTVT.

The chain carries TRBV20-1 and TRBJ2-1; TRBD2 matches at 15 bases. Looked up from germline, CDR1 is DFQATT and CDR2 is SNEGSKA (reference sequence). The ends lost 0 bases at V and 7 bases at J; junction bases unmatched: 4. The CDR3 runs to 16 residues. The CDR3 loop reads CSARDRTSGGENEQFF. The CDR3 bases are TGCAGTGCTAGAGATAGGACTAGCGGGGGGGAGAATGAGCAGTTCTTC.

The chain is built from TRBV20-1 and TRBJ1-1; D uncertain. Trimming removed 5 bases from V and 6 bases from J, with 16 bases in between. The CDR3 spans 13 residues. Germline-derived CDR1 and CDR2 are DFQATT and SNEGSKA (reference sequence). The DNA of the CDR3 is TGCAGTGCTGGACGAAGCGCCAGCCCTGAAGCTTTCTTT. Translating gives CSAGRSASPEAFF.

This clonotype was seen more than once but under ten times. This chain links TRBV24-1 with TRBJ2-1; D is undetermined. This CDR3 is 15 amino acids long. Germline loops: CDR1 KGHDR, CDR2 SFDVKD. Trimming removed 3 bases at V and 1 base at J, with 9 bases between. CDR3 bases: TGTGCCACCAGTGATAAACAGAATTCCTACAATGAGCAGTTCTTC. This sequence encodes CATSDKQNSYNEQFF.

This clonotype was recorded only once. CDR3 DNA: TGTGCCAGCAGCCAATCGGGAGGGGGGAGCACTGAAGCTTTCTTT. Its protein is CASSQSGGGSTEAFF. The V call is TRBV3-1, the J call TRBJ1-1; D perhaps matches TRBD1 (6 bases). Germline V CDR1 and CDR2: LGHDT, YNNKEL (reference sequence). The CDR3 runs 15 residues. The V and J ends lost 2 bases and 4 bases respectively, with 14 bases between them.

This clonotype was seen a few times. The rearrangement uses TRBV14 and TRBJ2-5; D call uncertain. Near its end, the DNA agrees better with TRBJ2-7, so the J call may be wrong. Germline V gene lookup returns CDR1 SGHDN and CDR2 FVKESK. The CDR3 is made up of 12 amino acids. The CDR3 bases are TGTGCCAGCAGCCCTAATGCCTACGAGCAGTACTTC. Its translation is CASSPNAYEQYF.